This T cell receptor (beta chain) was sequenced in a study of blood T cell repertoires in COVID-19. Profiling relied on immunoSEQ multiplex PCR, and the TCRdb table lists in-frame clones only, not all of them. The sample contains about 38,000 clones, 70% to 90% of which appear only once. The V gene lost 5 bases and the J gene lost 1 base, with 15 bases spanning the gap. Germline loops: CDR1 LGHDT, CDR2 YNNKEL (reference sequence). There are 17 residues in the CDR3. This sequence was found in a man aged 55 to 70 with COVID-19, enrolled during active disease. Sequencing input: peripheral blood. The chain uses TRBV3-1 (or the pseudogene TRBV3-2) and TRBJ2-6, with D maybe TRBD2 (6 bases). CDR3 DNA: TGTGCCAGCAGCTCCCCCTTCGGGGGTTCTGGGGCCAACGTCCTGACTTTC. It encodes CASSSPFGGSGANVLTF.